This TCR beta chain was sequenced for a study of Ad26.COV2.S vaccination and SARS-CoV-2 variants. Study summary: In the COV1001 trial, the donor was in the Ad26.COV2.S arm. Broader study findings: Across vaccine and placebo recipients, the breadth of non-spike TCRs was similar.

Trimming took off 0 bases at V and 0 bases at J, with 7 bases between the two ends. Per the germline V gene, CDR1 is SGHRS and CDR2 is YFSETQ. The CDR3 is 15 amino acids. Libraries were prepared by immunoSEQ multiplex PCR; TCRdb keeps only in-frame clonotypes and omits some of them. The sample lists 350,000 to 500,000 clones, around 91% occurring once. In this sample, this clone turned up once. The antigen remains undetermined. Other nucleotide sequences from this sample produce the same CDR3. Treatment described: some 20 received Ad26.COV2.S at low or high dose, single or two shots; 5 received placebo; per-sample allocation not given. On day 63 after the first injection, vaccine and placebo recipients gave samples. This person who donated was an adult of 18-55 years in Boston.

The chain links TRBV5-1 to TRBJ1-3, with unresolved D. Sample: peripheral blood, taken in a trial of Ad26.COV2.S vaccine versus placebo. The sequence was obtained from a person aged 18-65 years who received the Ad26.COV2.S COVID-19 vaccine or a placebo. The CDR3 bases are TGCGCCAGCAGCTTGGCAGGCTCCTCTGGAAACACCATATATTTT. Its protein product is CASSLAGSSGNTIYF.